These T cell receptor beta chains were read from a single sample in a study of T cell responses to AZD1222 COVID-19 vaccine. The protocol was immunoSEQ multiplex PCR, while the TCRdb copy is restricted to in-frame clones and leaves out a portion. The table lists roughly 100,000 clones, roughly nine tenths of them singletons. Specimen: peripheral blood, collected 28 days after the second dose of the MenACWY control vaccine. These receptors were taken from an adult who received the MenACWY meningococcal vaccine as a control. Both conserved end residues are part of each CDR3. Fields, in order: V gene, clone size, D gene, J gene, CDR3 protein, CDR3 DNA. D genes are given only for firm matches. Only some rows state a clone size, as once, few, many or a class for expanded clones.

>TRBV7-2|.|.|TRBJ2-3
CASSPAWGSTDTQYF
TGTGCCAGCAGCCCAGCCTGGGGGAGCACAGATACGCAGTATTTT
>TRBV29-1|.|.|TRBJ1-1
CSATRQSASEAFF
TGCAGCGCCACGCGGCAGTCCGCCTCTGAAGCTTTCTTT
>TRBV12-5|.|.|TRBJ2-6
CASGLVVGARVRFGANVLTF
TGTGCTAGTGGTTTGGTAGTGGGGGCCCGTGTTAGGTTTGGGGCCAACGTCCTGACTTTC
>TRBV27|.|.|TRBJ1-2
CASSLSLGDTRVSHHYGYTF
TGTGCCAGCAGTTTATCGTTAGGGGACACGCGAGTATCCCACCACTATGGCTACACCTTC
>TRBV2|once|TRBD2|TRBJ2-7
CASSQSGGQYF
TGTGCCAGCAGTCAAAGCGGGGGCCAGTACTTC
>TRBV2|.|TRBD1|TRBJ1-5
CASRGTVNSNQPQHF
TGTGCCAGCAGAGGGACAGTTAATAGCAATCAGCCCCAGCATTTT
>TRBV19|.|.|TRBJ1-2
CASVRGLGYGYTF
TGTGCCAGCGTTCGGGGCCTCGGCTATGGCTACACCTTC
>TRBV18|.|.|TRBJ2-7
CASSPIIPRDIYEQYF
TGTGCCAGCTCACCAATAATTCCCAGGGACATCTACGAGCAGTACTTC
>TRBV3-1/TRBV3-2|.|.|TRBJ2-1
CASSPSPQNRLNEQFF
TGTGCCAGCAGCCCATCCCCCCAGAATCGGTTGAATGAGCAGTTCTTC
>TRBV19|.|.|TRBJ1-5
CASSRVGQPQHF
TGTGCCAGTAGCCGGGTTGGACAGCCCCAGCATTTT
>TRBV18|.|TRBD2|TRBJ2-2
CASSTTSGENTGELFF
TGTGCCAGCTCAACTACTAGCGGGGAGAACACCGGGGAGCTGTTTTTT
>TRBV3-1/TRBV3-2|.|.|TRBJ1-5
CASSQGDQPQHF
TGTGCCAGCAGCCAGGGGGATCAGCCCCAGCATTTT
>TRBV19|.|.|TRBJ1-2
CASSTLSQGNYGYTF
TGTGCCAGTAGTACCCTAAGTCAGGGAAACTATGGCTACACCTTC
>TRBV4-3|.|.|TRBJ1-2
CASSQEAISGGGYTF
TGCGCCAGCAGCCAGGAAGCAATCAGCGGCGGAGGCTACACCTTC
>TRBV28|.|.|TRBJ2-7
CASSIQTGSYEQYF
TGTGCCAGCAGTATACAGACCGGCTCCTACGAGCAGTACTTC
>TRBV7-6|.|TRBD1|TRBJ1-3
CASSLAGTAGNTIYF
TGTGCCAGCAGCTTAGCCGGGACAGCTGGAAACACCATATATTTT
>TRBV28|.|TRBD1|TRBJ1-2
CASRLSDRVVGYTF
TGTGCCAGCAGGCTCTCGGACAGGGTCGTGGGCTACACCTTC
>TRBV2|.|.|TRBJ1-5
CASSPQGGNQPQHF
TGTGCCAGCAGTCCACAGGGTGGTAATCAGCCCCAGCATTTT
>TRBV7-9|.|.|TRBJ2-7
CASSTRGGDYEQYF
TGTGCCAGCAGCACCCGTGGGGGTGACTACGAGCAGTACTTC
>TRBV19|few|.|TRBJ1-4
CASSINGATNEKLFF
TGTGCCAGTAGTATAAACGGTGCAACTAATGAAAAACTGTTTTTT
>TRBV10-3|.|TRBD1|TRBJ1-2
CAIRASALTGQGKTKTNYGYTF
TGTGCCATCAGGGCCTCTGCTTTAACGGGACAGGGGAAAACCAAGACTAACTATGGCTACACCTTC
>TRBV6-5|once|TRBD1|TRBJ2-7
CASSTGTGAYEQYF
TGTGCCAGCAGTACCGGGACAGGGGCATACGAGCAGTACTTC
>TRBV6-5|.|.|TRBJ2-7
CASSSGYSSYEQYF
TGTGCCAGCAGCTCGGGGTACAGCTCCTACGAGCAGTACTTC
>TRBV15|few|.|TRBJ2-7
CATSRSPGSEQYF
TGTGCCACCAGCAGATCCCCAGGGTCCGAGCAGTACTTC
>TRBV11-3|once|TRBD1|TRBJ2-1
CASSSDRGKNNEQFF
TGTGCCAGCAGCTCAGACAGGGGAAAGAACAATGAGCAGTTCTTC
>TRBV7-3|once|.|TRBJ2-3
CASSLGQSSTDTQYF
TGTGCCAGCAGCTTGGGGCAGTCCAGCACAGATACGCAGTATTTT
>TRBV18|.|.|TRBJ1-2
CASSPARGSGYTF
TGTGCCAGCTCACCAGCCCGGGGCTCTGGCTACACCTTC
>TRBV3-1/TRBV3-2|.|.|TRBJ2-7
CAPRGIQTSYEQYF
TGTGCCCCTCGCGGGATACAGACCTCCTACGAGCAGTACTTC
>TRBV28|.|.|TRBJ1-1
CASSEQIEYTQLDTEAFF
TGTGCCAGCAGTGAACAGATAGAGTACACTCAATTGGACACTGAAGCTTTCTTT
>TRBV6-4|few|.|TRBJ1-1
CASSPWELGTEAFF
TGTGCCAGCAGCCCCTGGGAGCTTGGCACTGAAGCTTTCTTT
>TRBV7-2|.|TRBD2|TRBJ2-2
CASSLIWGTTNTGELFF
TGTGCCAGCAGCTTAATCTGGGGGACTACCAACACCGGGGAGCTGTTTTTT
>TRBV28|.|.|TRBJ2-7
CASSSGPTYEQYF
TGTGCCAGCAGTAGCGGCCCCACCTACGAGCAGTACTTC
>TRBV10-3|.|TRBD1|TRBJ1-1
CAISDGIKGADTEAFF
TGTGCCATCAGTGACGGTATAAAGGGGGCGGACACTGAAGCTTTCTTT
>TRBV7-3|once|.|TRBJ1-1
CASSLTGGIDVNTEAFF
TGTGCCAGCAGCTTAACAGGTGGGATCGATGTGAACACTGAAGCTTTCTTT
>TRBV7-2|.|.|TRBJ1-2
CASSLATSRANGYTF
TGTGCCAGCAGCTTAGCGACGTCCAGGGCTAACGGCTACACCTTC
>TRBV19|.|TRBD1|TRBJ2-6
CASNNRGFGGANVLTF
TGTGCCAGTAATAACAGGGGATTTGGTGGGGCCAACGTCCTGACTTTC
>TRBV29-1|few|.|TRBJ1-2
CSVERLLTGGYTF
TGCAGCGTTGAGCGACTCCTGACGGGTGGCTACACCTTC
>TRBV21-1|few|.|TRBJ2-7
CASSKPREQYF
TGTGCCAGCAGCAAGCCCCGAGAGCAGTACTTC
>TRBV29-1|.|TRBD1|TRBJ2-5
CSARTGTGVQETQYF
TGCAGCGCACGGACCGGGACAGGGGTTCAAGAGACCCAGTACTTC
>TRBV6-2/TRBV6-3|.|.|TRBJ2-7
CASSYQGAGEQYF
TGTGCCAGCAGTTACCAAGGAGCTGGGGAGCAGTACTTC
>TRBV28|.|.|TRBJ1-2
CASSLWGGQVLTMVTYTF
TGTGCCAGCAGTTTATGGGGGGGACAAGTCCTAACTATGGTCACTTACACCTTC
>TRBV6-5|.|.|TRBJ1-4
CASSYRGGGEKLFF
TGTGCCAGCAGTTACAGGGGTGGAGGTGAAAAACTGTTTTTT
>TRBV7-9|.|.|TRBJ1-1
CASSLAAGLNTEAFF
TGTGCCAGCAGCTTAGCGGCAGGGCTGAACACTGAAGCTTTCTTT
>TRBV7-2|.|TRBD2|TRBJ2-3
CASSSTLAGTQYF
TGTGCCAGCAGCTCCACCCTAGCGGGTACGCAGTATTTT
>TRBV9|.|TRBD1|TRBJ1-3
CASSFFSLTGEGNTIYF
TGTGCCAGCAGCTTCTTCTCTCTGACAGGGGAGGGGAACACCATATATTTT
>TRBV11-2|.|TRBD1|TRBJ1-5
CASSLDIWDRGPQPQHF
TGTGCCAGCAGCTTAGACATCTGGGACAGGGGGCCTCAGCCCCAGCATTTT
>TRBV30|.|.|TRBJ1-3
CAWSYGNTIYF
TGTGCCTGGAGTTATGGAAACACCATATATTTT
>TRBV11-2|few|.|TRBJ2-1
CASSLEGVNEQFF
TGTGCCAGCAGCTTAGAGGGGGTCAATGAGCAGTTCTTC
>TRBV9|.|.|TRBJ1-2
CASSASYGYTF
TGTGCCAGCAGCGCCTCTTATGGCTACACCTTC
>TRBV15|.|.|TRBJ1-3
CATSRDRGAQGNTIYF
TGTGCCACCAGCAGAGACCGGGGGGCGCAGGGAAACACCATATATTTT
>TRBV7-3|.|.|TRBJ2-7
CASSRYSGVEQYF
TGTGCCAGCAGCCGGTATTCCGGGGTCGAGCAGTACTTC
>TRBV4-2|.|TRBD2|TRBJ2-1
CASSQDPRGGVNEQFF
TGTGCCAGCAGCCAAGACCCCCGGGGGGGCGTAAATGAGCAGTTCTTC
>TRBV24-1|few|.|TRBJ2-3
CATSDNRLADTQYF
TGTGCCACCAGTGACAATAGACTCGCAGATACGCAGTATTTT
>TRBV9|.|.|TRBJ2-2
CASSVDGAINTGELFF
TGTGCCAGCAGCGTAGACGGGGCTATTAACACCGGGGAGCTGTTTTTT